The 9 T cell receptor beta chains reported below all come from one sample, sequenced in a study of beta chain features in type 1 diabetes. cDNA synthesis used the whole RNA isolate, giving expressed TCRB sequences. Method: immunoSEQ multiplex PCR; TCRdb's copy keeps in-frame clones and lacks some. There are 250,000 to 350,000 clones in the sample; 9.5% to 12% occur only once, and around 0.015% lies in the top ten. The sequencing input was naive CD4+ T cells from blood. The receptor set was obtained from a woman in her 30s in good health.

The V call is TRBV4-2, the J call TRBJ2-7; the match to TRBD1 covers 10 bases. Trimming at V came to 7 bases and at J to 6 bases, leaving 12 bases not matched to a gene. This CDR3 comprises 15 residues. Germline loops: CDR1 LGHNA, CDR2 YNFKEQ. The DNA for the CDR3 is TGTGCCAGCACCGAAGCCACGGGACAGGGGACCGAGCAGTACTTC. Amino acids: CASTEATGQGTEQYF.

This clone was counted only a few times. The chain joins TRBV28 to TRBJ2-5; TRBD2 aligns across 8 bases. J lost 1 base, V lost 1 base, and 8 bases had no gene match. This CDR3 has 17 residues. The germline V gene encodes CDR1 MDHEN and CDR2 SYDVKM. The CDR3 is CASSLLLVAGSQETQYF. Here the CDR3 DNA reads TGTGCCAGCAGTTTATTGTTGGTAGCGGGGTCCCAAGAGACCCAGTACTTC.

The V and J genes are TRBV9 and TRBJ2-1; 7 bases agree with TRBD1. The CDR3 contains 18 residues. With V trimmed by 0 bases and J by 3 bases, 12 bases remained unmatched. Germline CDR1 SGDLS, CDR2 YYNGEE. The CDR3: CASSVVEGASDFYNEQFF. The CDR3 DNA reads as TGTGCCAGCAGCGTAGTTGAGGGGGCCTCAGATTTCTACAATGAGCAGTTCTTC.

The rearrangement links TRBV4-2 to TRBJ2-2, with 10 bases fitting TRBD2. Germline V CDR1 and CDR2: LGHNA, YNFKEQ. The ends lost 4 bases at V and 5 bases at J; junction bases unmatched: 13. The CDR3 totals 18 residues. For the CDR3, the DNA is TGTGCCAGCAGCCTAGCAACTAGCGGGACTATTCGTACCGGGGAGCTGTTTTTT. Residues: CASSLATSGTIRTGELFF.

This clone came up a few times. The chain couples TRBV7-2 to TRBJ2-1; tentative D call: TRBD1 (6 bases). The CDR3 contains 13 residues. Trimming cost V 5 bases and J 10 bases, with 15 bases left between them. Germline-derived CDR1 and CDR2 are SGHTA and FQGNSA. The chain's CDR3 is CASSPRTEREQFF. The CDR3 bases are TGTGCCAGCAGCCCTCGGACAGAAAGAGAGCAGTTCTTC.

This clone was recorded a few times. The V gene is TRBV7-2, the J gene TRBJ2-1; 7 bases align to TRBD2. The ends lost 3 bases at V and 7 bases at J; junction bases unmatched: 3. The CDR3 extends over 13 amino acids. CDR1 is SGHTA, CDR2 FQGNSA, per germline. Here the CDR3 reads CASSLGLQNEQFF. CDR3 DNA: TGTGCCAGCAGCTTGGGACTACAGAATGAGCAGTTCTTC.

This clone was found a few times. Other DNA sequences in the same sample also yield this CDR3. The chain recombines TRBV7-2 with TRBJ2-7; D is unresolved. The V end was cut by 0 bases, the J end by 0 bases, with 6 bases between. Per germline, CDR1 SGHTA and CDR2 FQGNSA. This CDR3 spans 14 amino acids. The CDR3 protein is CASSLAGSSYEQYF. In DNA form, the CDR3 reads TGTGCCAGCAGCTTAGCCGGTAGCTCCTACGAGCAGTACTTC.

This clone appeared a few times. The chain links TRBV2 to TRBJ2-7; D remains ambiguous. Germline lookup yields CDR1 SNHLY and CDR2 FYNNEI. CDR3 length: 12 amino acids. V gave up 6 bases and J gave up 3 bases, with 9 bases separating them. DNA for the CDR3: TGTGCCAGCAGCGGAACAGTCTACGAGCAGTACTTC. It is translated as CASSGTVYEQYF.

V usage is TRBV28 and J usage is TRBJ2-1; 7 nucleotides match TRBD2. This CDR3 spans 15 amino acids. Germline values: CDR1 MDHEN, CDR2 SYDVKM. V lost 6 bases, J lost 9 bases, and 14 bases stayed unmatched. The CDR3 spells CASRFGGGRGVEQFF. As DNA, the CDR3 is TGTGCCAGCAGATTCGGTGGCGGGAGAGGAGTTGAGCAGTTCTTC.